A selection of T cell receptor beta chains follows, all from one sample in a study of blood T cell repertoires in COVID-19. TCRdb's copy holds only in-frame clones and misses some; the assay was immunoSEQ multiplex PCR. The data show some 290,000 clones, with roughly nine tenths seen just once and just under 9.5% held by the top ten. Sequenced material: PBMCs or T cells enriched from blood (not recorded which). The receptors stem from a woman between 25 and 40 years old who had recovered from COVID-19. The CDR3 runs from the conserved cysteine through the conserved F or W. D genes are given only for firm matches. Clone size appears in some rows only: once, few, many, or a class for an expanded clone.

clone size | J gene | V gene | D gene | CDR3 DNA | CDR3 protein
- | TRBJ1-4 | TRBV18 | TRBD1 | TGTGCCAGCTCACCAAGATTGACAGGGGGAATTGAAAAACTGTTTTTT | CASSPRLTGGIEKLFF
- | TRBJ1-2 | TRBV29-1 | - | TGCAGCGTTGGAAAGGGGATAGGGTATGGCTACACCTTC | CSVGKGIGYGYTF
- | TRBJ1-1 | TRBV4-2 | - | TGTGCCAGCAGCCAAGATGCGGCGGAAGCTTTCTTT | CASSQDAAEAFF
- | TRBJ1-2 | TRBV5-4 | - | TGTGCCAGCAGCTTGGTCGTGGGGGCCTATGGCTACACCTTC | CASSLVVGAYGYTF
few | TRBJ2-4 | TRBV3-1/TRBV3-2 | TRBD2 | TGTGCCAGCAGCCAAGGGGCTAGCGGGGGTATAGCCAAAAACATTCAGTACTTC | CASSQGASGGIAKNIQYF
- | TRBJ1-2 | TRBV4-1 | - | TGCGCCAGCAGCCAAGGAGTGGGACAATATCATGGCTACACCTTC | CASSQGVGQYHGYTF
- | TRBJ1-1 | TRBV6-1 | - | TGTGCCAGCAGTGATCTTGGCTGGGGAGTGGAGAACACTGAAGCTTTCTTT | CASSDLGWGVENTEAFF
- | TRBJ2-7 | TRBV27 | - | TGTGCCAGCAGTTTAGGGCGGGGTAGCTCCTACGAGCAGTACTTC | CASSLGRGSSYEQYF
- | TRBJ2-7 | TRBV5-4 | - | TGTGCCAGCAGTTCCGACAGGTTCACCTACGAGCAGTACTTC | CASSSDRFTYEQYF
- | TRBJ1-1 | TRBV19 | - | TGTGCCAGCTTTAGGGGCGCTACCCCTGAAGCTTTCTTT | CASFRGATPEAFF
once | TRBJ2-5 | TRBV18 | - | TGTGCCAGCTCACCTAACAGGGAAGAGACCCAGTACTTC | CASSPNREETQYF
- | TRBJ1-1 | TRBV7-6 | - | TGTGCCAGCAGCTTGATGGAGGGTGAAGCTTTCTTT | CASSLMEGEAFF
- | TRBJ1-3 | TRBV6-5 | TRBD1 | TGTGCCAGCAGGCCTACAGGGGGCGGTGGAAACACCATATATTTT | CASRPTGGGGNTIYF
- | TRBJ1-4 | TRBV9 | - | TGTGCCAGCAGCGTAGCAGGGGCTCCTAATGAAAAACTGTTTTTT | CASSVAGAPNEKLFF
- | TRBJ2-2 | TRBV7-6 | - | TGTGCCAGCAGCCTCCTGGTGTCGGCCGGGGAGCTGTTTTTT | CASSLLVSAGELFF
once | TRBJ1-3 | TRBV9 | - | TGTGCCAGCAGCGTAGCTTCAGGGACTGGAAACACCATATATTTT | CASSVASGTGNTIYF
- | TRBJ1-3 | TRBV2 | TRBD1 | TGTGCCAGCAGTGAACGGACAGGGGGCTTTGGAAACACCATATATTTT | CASSERTGGFGNTIYF
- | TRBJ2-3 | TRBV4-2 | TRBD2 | TGTGCCAGCAGCCCTAGCGGGAGAACTAGCACAGATACGCAGTATTTT | CASSPSGRTSTDTQYF
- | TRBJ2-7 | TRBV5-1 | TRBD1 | TGCGCCAGCAGCTTGGACGGACAGGGCTCGATCGAGCAGTACTTC | CASSLDGQGSIEQYF
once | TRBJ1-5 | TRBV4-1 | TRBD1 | TGCGCCAGCAGCCTCCGGGACAGGGGGTCAAAAGGGAATCAGCCCCAGCATTTT | CASSLRDRGSKGNQPQHF
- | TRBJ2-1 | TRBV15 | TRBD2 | TGTGCCACCAGCAGTTATACGGGACTATCCTATGAGCAGTTCTTC | CATSSYTGLSYEQFF
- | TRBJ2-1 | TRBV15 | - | TGTGCCACCAGCAAAGGGACAGGGGGACTAGCGAGGGATGAGCAGTTCTTC | CATSKGTGGLARDEQFF
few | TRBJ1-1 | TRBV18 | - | TGTGCCAGCTCACCCCGGGGTGTAGTAGGTTCCACTGAAGCTTTCTTT | CASSPRGVVGSTEAFF
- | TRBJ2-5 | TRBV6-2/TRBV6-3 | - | TGTGCCAGCAGTTACTCGGACAGTGATCAAGAGACCCAGTACTTC | CASSYSDSDQETQYF
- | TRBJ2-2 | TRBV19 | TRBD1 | TGTGCCAGTAGCGCCACAGGGGGCATGGACACCGGGGAGCTGTTTTTT | CASSATGGMDTGELFF
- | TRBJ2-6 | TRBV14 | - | TGTGCCAGCAGCCAAACAGGGACGGTCTCCGGGGCCAACGTCCTGACTTTC | CASSQTGTVSGANVLTF
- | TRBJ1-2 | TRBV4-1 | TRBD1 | TGCGCCAGCAGCCAAGAGTTTCAGGGGGCAAGCTATGGCTACACCTTC | CASSQEFQGASYGYTF
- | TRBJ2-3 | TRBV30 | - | TGTGCCTGGGACGGGGGGCACACAGATACGCAGTATTTT | CAWDGGHTDTQYF
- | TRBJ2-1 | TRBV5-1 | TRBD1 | TGCGCCAGCAAGGCAGGGGGCTCCTACAATGAGCAGTTCTTC | CASKAGGSYNEQFF
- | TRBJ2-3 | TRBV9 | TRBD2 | TGTGCCAGCAGACCAGCGGGATCAAGCACAGATACGCAGTATTTT | CASRPAGSSTDTQYF
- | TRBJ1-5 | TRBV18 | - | TGTGCCAGCTCACCACCGCGAATCTATCAAACCCTTAGCAATCAGCCCCAGCATTTT | CASSPPRIYQTLSNQPQHF
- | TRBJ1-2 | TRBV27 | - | TGTGCCAGCAGTTTAAGTTCTGCGACAGCCAACTATGGCTACACCTTC | CASSLSSATANYGYTF
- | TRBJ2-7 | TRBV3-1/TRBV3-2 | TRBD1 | TGTGCCAGCAGCCTTGCCGGGGACAGCACGATTTACGAGCAGTACTTC | CASSLAGDSTIYEQYF
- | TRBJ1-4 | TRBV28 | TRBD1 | TGTGCCACCCTAGACAGGGATCATGAAAAACTGTTTTTT | CATLDRDHEKLFF
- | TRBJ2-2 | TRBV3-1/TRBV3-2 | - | TGTGCCAGCAGCCAGGCTTACACCGGGGAGCTGTTTTTT | CASSQAYTGELFF
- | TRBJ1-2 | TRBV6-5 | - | TGTGCCAGCAGTTACTCGCAAGGGGATGGCTACACCTTC | CASSYSQGDGYTF
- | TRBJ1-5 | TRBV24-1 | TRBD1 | TGTGCCACTGGACAGGGTGTTCAGCCCCAGCATTTT | CATGQGVQPQHF
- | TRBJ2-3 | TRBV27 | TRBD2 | TGTGCCAGCAGTCGAACGGGAGGCCATAGCACAGATACGCAGTATTTT | CASSRTGGHSTDTQYF
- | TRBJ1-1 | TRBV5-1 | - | TGCGCCAGCAGCTTGACGTGGGGAGGGGACACTGAAGCTTTCTTT | CASSLTWGGDTEAFF
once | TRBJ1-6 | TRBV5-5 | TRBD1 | TGTGCCAGCAGCCTAGGGACAGGAACATCACCCCTCCACTTT | CASSLGTGTSPLHF